The T cell receptor (beta chain) under discussion was sequenced for a study of shared clonotypes between healthy human individuals. Points on this clone: The same CDR3 arises from other DNA sequences in this sample as well.

The assay was immunoSEQ multiplex PCR, and TCRdb's table has in-frame clones only and misses some. Of under 2.5 million clones listed, about nine tenths were seen once; the top ten hold about 0.36%. The CDR3 has 13 amino acids. The V end was cut by 0 bases, the J end by 5 bases, with 7 bases between. CDR1 is SGHTA and CDR2 is FQGTGA in the germline V gene. This chain links TRBV7-3 with TRBJ1-1, with no clear D. The sequence derives from a man aged 18-30 years in good health. Some clones in this sample may be carry-over from other donors' samples. The material sequenced was naive CD4+ T cells from PBMCs. This sample's subset: CD45RA+ positively selected. The CDR3 protein is CASSLTVDTEAFF. Here the CDR3 DNA reads TGTGCCAGCAGCTTAACGGTGGATACTGAAGCTTTCTTT.